The entry that follows covers one T cell receptor (beta chain) sequence. Its cognate antigen is unknown. This sample is part of a study of cytomegalovirus exposure and HLA in healthy donors. Libraries were prepared by immunoSEQ multiplex PCR; TCRdb keeps only in-frame clonotypes and omits some of them. The sample has 150,000 to 200,000 clones; around nine tenths are singletons. Germline V lookup: CDR1 MNHEY, CDR2 SMNVEV (reference sequence). Trimming removed 6 bases from V and 4 bases from J, with 12 bases in between. The CDR3 covers 13 residues. General observations from the study: With high specificity and sensitivity, the classifier reportedly diagnosed cytomegalovirus status. The tendency of first-cohort TCR clusters to co-occur in the 120 validation repertoires was the finding of a later analysis. Most observed TCR sequences were rare, whereas some public TCRs were detected in many donors.

The sequencing sample was made of PBMCs. The receptor was isolated from a man younger than 40 in good health and CMV-seropositive. V usage is TRBV27 and J usage is TRBJ1-1, with a tentative D call TRBD1 (6 bases). The CDR3 bases are TGTGCCAGCAGCCCACAGGGTTCCACTGAAGCTTTCTTT. Translating gives CASSPQGSTEAFF.